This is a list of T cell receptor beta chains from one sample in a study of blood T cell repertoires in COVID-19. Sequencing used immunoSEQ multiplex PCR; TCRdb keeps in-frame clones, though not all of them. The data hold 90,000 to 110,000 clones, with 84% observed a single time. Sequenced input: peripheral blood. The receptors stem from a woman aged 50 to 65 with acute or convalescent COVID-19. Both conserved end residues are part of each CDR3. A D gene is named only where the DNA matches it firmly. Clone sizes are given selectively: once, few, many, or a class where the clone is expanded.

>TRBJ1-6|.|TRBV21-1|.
TGTGCCAGCAGCAAAGCTCAGAGACAGGGCTACCTCCACTTT
CASSKAQRQGYLHF
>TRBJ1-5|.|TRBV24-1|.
TGTGCCACCAGTGACCCAGGGAGCAATCAGCCCCAGCATTTT
CATSDPGSNQPQHF
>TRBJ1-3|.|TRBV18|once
TGTGCCAGCTCACCAGAGGGCTCTGGAAACACCATATATTTT
CASSPEGSGNTIYF
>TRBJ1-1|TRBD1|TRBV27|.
TGTGCCAGCAACCCCGGGACAGGGGGCCGCACTGAAGCTTTCTTT
CASNPGTGGRTEAFF
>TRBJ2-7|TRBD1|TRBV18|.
TGTGCCAGCTCAATAAACAGGGGTTCCTACGAGCAGTACTTC
CASSINRGSYEQYF
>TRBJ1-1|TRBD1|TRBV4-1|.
TGCGCCAGCAGCCAAGTAGACAGGGTGGTGAACACTGAAGCTTTCTTT
CASSQVDRVVNTEAFF
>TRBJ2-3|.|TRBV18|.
TGTGCCAGCTCGCCGACAAGGGATACGCAGTATTTT
CASSPTRDTQYF
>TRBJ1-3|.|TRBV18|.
TGTGCCAGCTCAAACTCTCGGGGGAGTGGCCGGGACACCATATATTTT
CASSNSRGSGRDTIYF
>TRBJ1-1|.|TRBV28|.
TGTGCCAGCAGTGTACAGGGCGCTGAAGCTTTCTTT
CASSVQGAEAFF
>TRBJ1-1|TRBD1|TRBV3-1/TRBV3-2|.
TGTGCCAGCAGCCAAGTAGGACAGGGGGGGAAAGCTTTCTTT
CASSQVGQGGKAFF
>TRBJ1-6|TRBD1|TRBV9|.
TGTGCCAGCAGCGTAGGTGGGACAGGGGTTTTGAGTTCACCCCTCCACTTT
CASSVGGTGVLSSPLHF
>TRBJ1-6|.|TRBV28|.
TGTGCCAGCCTACCGGGTCGCACTTATAATTCACCCCTCCACTTT
CASLPGRTYNSPLHF
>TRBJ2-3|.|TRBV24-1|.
TGTGCCACCAGTGACCTTGGCGGGACCACAGATACGCAGTATTTT
CATSDLGGTTDTQYF
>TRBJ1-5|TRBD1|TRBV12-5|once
TGTGCTAGTGGTTTGGAGTGGGACAGGAATCAGCCCCAGCATTTT
CASGLEWDRNQPQHF
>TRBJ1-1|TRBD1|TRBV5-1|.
TGCGCCAGCAGCACCTTGACAGGGGGCAAGAACACTGAAGCTTTCTTT
CASSTLTGGKNTEAFF
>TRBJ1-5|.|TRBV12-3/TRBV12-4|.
TGTGCCAGCAGTCAGTTCAATCAGCCCCAGCATTTT
CASSQFNQPQHF
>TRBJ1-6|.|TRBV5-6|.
TGTGCCAGCATGTCAGGGGCGCTTTCACCCCTCCACTTT
CASMSGALSPLHF
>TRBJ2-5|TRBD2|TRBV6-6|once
TGTGCCAGCAGTCGTCATACCACCCTAGCGGGGGGCGAGGGAGAGACCCAGTACTTC
CASSRHTTLAGGEGETQYF
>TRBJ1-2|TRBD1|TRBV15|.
TGTGCCACCAGCAGGAGGGGCTCGGGGACAGGCTATGGCTACACCTTC
CATSRRGSGTGYGYTF
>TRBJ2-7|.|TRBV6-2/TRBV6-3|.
TGTGCCAGCAGTTACGGGGGCGGGCCCGATCACTTC
CASSYGGGPDHF
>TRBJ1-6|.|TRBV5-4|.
TGTGCCAGCAGCCTGGGGTGGAGCCCCAATAATTCACCCCTCCACTTT
CASSLGWSPNNSPLHF
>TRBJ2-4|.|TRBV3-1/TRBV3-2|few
TGTGCCAGCGGCACAAAAAACATTCAGTACTTC
CASGTKNIQYF
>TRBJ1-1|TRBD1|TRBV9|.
TGTGCCAGCAGCCTTCTGACAGGGGATACTGAAGCTTTCTTT
CASSLLTGDTEAFF
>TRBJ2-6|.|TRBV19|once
TGTGCCAGTAGTATCTTCGCGGGGACTGGGGCCAACGTCCTGACTTTC
CASSIFAGTGANVLTF
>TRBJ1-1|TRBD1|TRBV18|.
TGTGCCAGCTCACTGGGACAGGGCCTGACTGAAGCTTTCTTT
CASSLGQGLTEAFF
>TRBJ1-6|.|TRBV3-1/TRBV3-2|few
TGTGCCAGCAGCCAGGACGTCCTACAGGTTGGATATAATTCACCCCTCCACTTT
CASSQDVLQVGYNSPLHF
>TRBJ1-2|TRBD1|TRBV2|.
TGTGCCAGCAGCGAACAGGGGGCAGGATATGGCTACACCTTC
CASSEQGAGYGYTF
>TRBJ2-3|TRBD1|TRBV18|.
TGTGCCAGCTCACCCGGGACAGGGATTGCAGATACGCAGTATTTT
CASSPGTGIADTQYF
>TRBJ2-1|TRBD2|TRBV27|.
TGTGCCAGCAGTTTGGGGGGGAACTCCTACAATGAGCAGTTCTTC
CASSLGGNSYNEQFF
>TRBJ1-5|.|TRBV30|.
TGTGCCTGGAGTGGAGGAGGTTCGGAGCCCCAGCATTTT
CAWSGGGSEPQHF
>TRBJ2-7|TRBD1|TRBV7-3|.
TGTGCCAGCAGCTCACTTCCGGGACAGACCTACTCATTC
CASSSLPGQTYSF